Shown below are 24 T cell receptor beta chains from a single sample sequenced in a study of cytomegalovirus exposure and HLA in healthy donors. A multiplex PCR was run with 60 Vbeta primers and 13 Jbeta primers. The protocol was immunoSEQ multiplex PCR, while the TCRdb copy is restricted to in-frame clones and leaves out a portion. The top ten clones hold about 10% of a sample with roughly 150,000 clones, about three quarters of them seen once. Sequencing used PBMCs. These receptor sequences come from a man aged 30-40 years in good health and CMV-seropositive.

This clone was observed a few times. V and J are TRBV19 and TRBJ2-1, with a possible D match to TRBD2 (5 bases). The V end lost 3 bases, the J end lost 0 bases, and 12 bases lay between the germline ends. The CDR3 spans 16 residues. Germline assignment: CDR1 LNHDA and CDR2 SQIVND (reference sequence). The DNA for the CDR3 is TGTGCCAGTAGTATTGCGAAGGCGGGCTCCTACAATGAGCAGTTCTTC. This gives the protein CASSIAKAGSYNEQFF. The full variable domain, rest sourced from reference TRBV19 and TRBJ2-1, is DGGITQSPKYLFRKEGQNVTLSCEQNLNHDAMYWYRQDPGQGLRLIYYSQIVNDFQKGDIAEGYSVSREKKESFPLTVTSAQKNPTAFYLCASSIAKAGSYNEQFFGPGTRLTVL.

The genes are TRBV20-1 and TRBJ2-1; D possibly corresponds to TRBD2 (5 bases). CDR3 length: 11 residues. The V end was cut by 6 bases, the J end by 9 bases, with 12 bases between. The germline gives CDR1 DFQATT, CDR2 SNEGSKA (reference sequence). CDR3 DNA: TGCAGTGCCGCCCTCGAGGGTGAGCAGTTCTTC. It codes for CSAALEGEQFF.

The V gene is TRBV27, the J gene TRBJ2-5, with TRBD2 matching 8 bases. Germline CDR1 is MNHEY and CDR2 is SMNVEV (reference sequence). V was pared by 2 bases and J by 11 bases, with 16 bases of the junction left unmatched. The CDR3 contains 16 residues. CDR3 bases: TGTGCCAGCAGTTTAGTAGGGAGTATAGCGGAGCGGGAGCAGTACTTC. Translation: CASSLVGSIAEREQYF.

The CDR3 loop reads CASNNQTGTHCYEQYF. The CDR3 bases are TGTGCCAGCAACAACCAAACCGGGACACACTGCTACGAGCAGTACTTC. V and J are TRBV11-3 and TRBJ2-7, with D possibly TRBD1 on 6 matching bases. Germline assignment: CDR1 SGHNT and CDR2 YENEEA. Trimming shortened V by 7 bases and J by 3 bases, and 22 bases separated the two germline ends. CDR3 length equals 16 residues.

This clone was seen a handful of times. Distinct nucleotide sequences in the sample also encode this CDR3. V gene TRBV6-5 combines with J gene TRBJ2-1; 10 nucleotides agree with TRBD2. V dropped 3 bases and J dropped 4; count of bases not matched to a gene: 3. The germline V gene has CDR1 MNHEY and CDR2 SVGAGI. The CDR3 runs 15 residues. CDR3 coding DNA: TGTGCCAGCAGTTATTCTAGCGGGAGTTACAATGAGCAGTTCTTC. Amino acid sequence: CASSYSSGSYNEQFF.

The rearrangement joins TRBV30 to TRBJ1-5; no firm D call. Per the germline V gene, CDR1 is GTSNPN and CDR2 is SVGIG (reference sequence). The CDR3 is 14 amino acids. Between the trimmed V and J ends, which lost 1 base and 2 bases, there was a span of 9 bases. The CDR3 region has the DNA TGTGCCTGGAGTGACGACTTTGGCAATCAGCCCCAGCATTTT. Its translation is CAWSDDFGNQPQHF.

This clone was found once. This sequence joins TRBV7-9 and TRBJ2-1; 7 positions match TRBD2. Germline V gene data show CDR1 as SEHNR and CDR2 as FQNEAQ (reference sequence). V lost 2 bases and J lost 7; bases outside the gene matches: 14. The CDR3 extends over 17 amino acids. CDR3 amino acids: CASSLFGVSGLSNEQFF. CDR3 bases: TGTGCCAGCAGCTTATTTGGAGTTAGCGGGCTGAGTAATGAGCAGTTCTTC.

A single count supports this clone. The chain uses TRBV6-6 and TRBJ1-1; weak D call: TRBD1 (5 bases). V shed 0 bases and J shed 7 bases, with 12 bases lying between them. Germline CDR1 and CDR2: MNHNY and SVGAGI (reference sequence). The CDR3 is 14 residues long. The CDR3 sequence is CASSYSRDSFEAFF. The CDR3 DNA is TGTGCCAGCAGTTACTCCCGCGACAGCTTTGAAGCTTTCTTT.

This chain connects TRBV10-1 to TRBJ2-3, with 9 bases aligning to TRBD1. From germline, CDR1 is WNHNN and CDR2 SYGVQD (reference sequence). The CDR3 is made up of 16 amino acids. V trimming: 0 bases; J trimming: 10 bases; junction bases outside the gene matches: 11. The CDR3 nucleotides are TGCGCCAGCAGTGAGTCTGGACAGGGGCGCCATCGGGCGCAGTATTTT. This encodes CASSESGQGRHRAQYF.

V gene TRBV30 combines with J gene TRBJ2-3; unclear D gene. The CDR3 length is 14 residues. The germline V gene has CDR1 GTSNPN and CDR2 SVGIG (reference sequence). The germline V and J ends were trimmed by 4 bases and 0 bases, with 11 bases remaining between them. In DNA form, the CDR3 reads TGTGCCTGGAACCCGGTAACTAGCACAGATACGCAGTATTTT. This gives the protein CAWNPVTSTDTQYF. Full variable domain (remainder filled in from reference TRBV30 and TRBJ2-3): SQTIHQWPATLVQPVGSPLSLECTVEGTSNPNLYWYRQAAGRGLQLLFYSVGIGQISSEVPQNLSASRPQDRQFILSSKKLLLSDSGFYLCAWNPVTSTDTQYFGPGTRLTVL.

This clone has a single count. The V gene is TRBV27, the J gene TRBJ1-1; no firm D call. The CDR3 consists of 13 residues. V was cut by 3 bases and J by 2 bases, with 7 bases left in between. Germline V gene data show CDR1 as MNHEY and CDR2 as SMNVEV (reference sequence). CDR3 sequence reads: CASSFNTNTEAFF. DNA for the CDR3: TGTGCCAGCAGTTTTAACACAAACACTGAAGCTTTCTTT.

This chain links TRBV4-1 with TRBJ2-7; weak D call: TRBD1 (5 bases). CDR3 length: 14 residues. The V gene's germline CDR1 is MGHRA and CDR2 YSYEKL. V was trimmed by 1 base and J by 5 bases, leaving 12 bases between them. The CDR3 DNA follows: TGCGCCAGCAGCCAAGGGGGCTTATTGAACGAGCAGTACTTC. Translating gives CASSQGGLLNEQYF.

V gene TRBV19 combines with J gene TRBJ1-2, with TRBD1 as a possible D gene (6 bases). Per the germline V gene, CDR1 is LNHDA and CDR2 is SQIVND (reference sequence). V shed 4 bases and J shed 1 base, with 13 bases lying between them. This CDR3 is 15 amino acids long. CDR3 bases: TGTGCCAGTAGTACCCGGACAGCTTTTAACTATGGCTACACCTTC. Its translation is CASSTRTAFNYGYTF.

The V and J genes are TRBV6-1 and TRBJ1-2, with 9 bases lining up with TRBD1. This CDR3 is built from 15 residues. Germline V lookup: CDR1 MNHNS, CDR2 SASEGT. Losses at the gene ends were 2 bases for V and 7 bases for J; bases not matched to a gene: 8. DNA of the CDR3: TGTGCCAGCAGTGAACTAGGGACAGGGACAAGTGGCTACACCTTC. Translation gives CASSELGTGTSGYTF.

V and J are TRBV7-3 and TRBJ2-4; 8 bases align to TRBD2. The CDR3 length is 14 residues. Germline assignment: CDR1 SGHTA and CDR2 FQGTGA. The junction had 5 bases not matched to a gene; V was cut back by 3 bases and J by 7 bases. The CDR3 DNA is TGTGCCAGCAGCTTTGGGGCTAGCGGGAACATTCAGTACTTC. Encoded protein: CASSFGASGNIQYF.

This clone occurred once. The CDR3 DNA sequence: TGTGCCAGCAGCCCCAGTGGGGGGGCGCGAGGCACAGATACGCAGTATTTT. Amino acids: CASSPSGGARGTDTQYF. This sequence joins TRBV4-2 and TRBJ2-3; weak D call: TRBD2 (7 bases). Trimming pared 4 bases from V and 1 base from J, leaving 18 bases between. Germline CDR1 is LGHNA and CDR2 is YNFKEQ. The CDR3 extends over 17 amino acids.

J is TRBJ1-4 and V is TRBV30; the match to TRBD1 covers 7 bases. The CDR3 covers 12 residues. Germline CDR1 reads GTSNPN; CDR2 reads SVGIG (reference sequence). V was clipped by 5 bases and J by 10 bases; unmatched bases: 7. The CDR3 sequence: CAWDRERGKLFF. The CDR3, as DNA: TGTGCCTGGGACAGGGAACGCGGAAAACTGTTTTTT.

This clone was found a few times. V is TRBV4-2 and J is TRBJ1-1; no reliable D call. The CDR3 sequence is 15 residues long. The germline V gene encodes CDR1 LGHNA and CDR2 YNFKEQ. V was shortened by 0 bases and J by 0 bases, with 8 bases between the two germline ends. This CDR3 is CASSQDGIVNTEAFF. DNA for the CDR3: TGTGCCAGCAGCCAAGATGGTATAGTGAACACTGAAGCTTTCTTT.

The gene calls are TRBV29-1 and TRBJ2-5; TRBD2 matches 11 bases. V gave up 0 bases and J gave up 7 bases; unmatched junction bases: 7. CDR3 length equals 15 residues. Germline-derived CDR1 and CDR2 are SQVTM and ANQGSEA. The CDR3 DNA reads TGCAGCGTTGAAGATTCTCTAGCGGGAGGTGTGACCCAGTACTTC. It specifies CSVEDSLAGGVTQYF.

The chain is built from TRBV28 and TRBJ2-1; 10 nucleotides agree with TRBD2. J gave up 10 bases and V 8 bases, and 11 bases lay outside the gene matches. From germline, CDR1 is MDHEN and CDR2 SYDVKM. This CDR3 has 14 amino acids. CDR3 DNA: TGTGCCAGCGTTGGGGAGCGGGGGGGCGTCGAGCAGTTCTTC. It yields the protein CASVGERGGVEQFF. Full variable domain (missing parts from reference TRBV28 and TRBJ2-1): DVKVTQSSRYLVKRTGEKVFLECVQDMDHENMFWYRQDPGLGLRLIYFSYDVKMKEKGDIPEGYSVSREKKERFSLILESASTNQTSMYLCASVGERGGVEQFFGPGTRLTVL.

The chain is built from TRBV28 and TRBJ2-3; TRBD1 aligns across 9 bases. V gave up 3 bases and J gave up 1 base; unmatched junction bases: 5. CDR3 length: 16 amino acids. Germline CDR1 is MDHEN and CDR2 is SYDVKM. The CDR3 coding sequence is TGTGCCAGCAGTTTTCTGGGGACAGGGCGCACAGATACGCAGTATTTT. It encodes CASSFLGTGRTDTQYF.

V and J are TRBV6-4 and TRBJ1-2; D uncertain. The V gene lost 2 bases and the J gene lost 6 bases, with 10 bases spanning the gap. The CDR3 has 13 amino acids. Germline values: CDR1 MRHNA, CDR2 SNTAGT. CDR3 region: CASSDESGHGYTF. The CDR3 coding sequence is TGTGCCAGCAGTGACGAATCTGGGCATGGCTACACCTTC.

This chain connects TRBV28 to TRBJ2-7; 9 bases fit TRBD1. The V segment lost 6 bases and the J segment 4 bases; nucleotides outside the gene matches: 1. The CDR3 is 12 amino acids. Germline assignment: CDR1 MDHEN and CDR2 SYDVKM. The CDR3: CASRGQGYEQYF. CDR3 coding DNA: TGTGCCAGCAGGGGACAGGGATACGAGCAGTACTTC.

This chain joins TRBV6-6 and TRBJ1-5, with D hard to call. The V and J ends lost 4 bases and 15 bases respectively, with 16 bases between them. The CDR3 has 12 amino acids. Per the germline V gene, CDR1 is MNHNY and CDR2 is SVGAGI (reference sequence). The CDR3 is CASSSNGEVSHF. CDR3 nucleotides: TGTGCCAGCAGTTCCAATGGGGAGGTATCGCATTTT.